The rows below give T cell receptor beta chains drawn from one sample of a study of cytomegalovirus exposure and HLA in healthy donors. Here immunoSEQ multiplex PCR was the method, and the copy in TCRdb shows in-frame clones only, minus some. The sample contains about 190,000 clones, roughly 80% of which appear only once. Sequencing input: PBMCs. The source of these receptors is a man aged 40-49 years in good health and CMV-seropositive. Both conserved end residues are part of each CDR3. Each record gives: clone size, J gene, D gene, V gene, CDR3 DNA, CDR3 protein. D genes are given only for firm matches. For some rows the clone size is stated as once, few or many, or as a class when expanded; others skip it.

>.|TRBJ2-7|TRBD1|TRBV6-5
TGTGCCAGCGGGGACAGGGGACGCGAGCAGTACTTC
CASGDRGREQYF
>.|TRBJ2-5|.|TRBV19
TGTGCCAGTAGTACCAGCGGAAAAGAGACCCAGTACTTC
CASSTSGKETQYF
>.|TRBJ1-2|.|TRBV30
TGTGCCTGGAGGAGCCCCCAAGGGGGTAACTATGGCTACACCTTC
CAWRSPQGGNYGYTF
>.|TRBJ2-1|TRBD2|TRBV30
TGTGCCTGGAGACCCCTGGGACTAGCGGGGGGTAATGAGCAGTTCTTC
CAWRPLGLAGGNEQFF
>.|TRBJ2-5|TRBD2|TRBV30
TGTGCCTGGAGTGTAATCGGGTCAAGGACTAGCGGCAAAGAAGAGACCCAGTACTTC
CAWSVIGSRTSGKEETQYF
>.|TRBJ1-4|.|TRBV4-1
TGCGCCAGCAGCCCCCTCCGGACATTGTCAGAAAAACTGTTTTTT
CASSPLRTLSEKLFF
>.|TRBJ2-1|TRBD2|TRBV27
TGTGCCAGCAGCGAGACTAGCGGGTACTACAATGAGCAGTTCTTC
CASSETSGYYNEQFF
>once|TRBJ2-5|.|TRBV27
TGTGCCAGCAAAACAGGGTTGGAGACCCAGTACTTC
CASKTGLETQYF
>once|TRBJ1-1|TRBD1|TRBV9
TGTGCCAGCAGCGTAGCCGGGACAGGGGTTTCTGAAGCTTTCTTT
CASSVAGTGVSEAFF
>.|TRBJ2-3|TRBD2|TRBV19
TGTGCCAGTACCCCGGGGGGGTCAGGCCTAGGGACGCAGTATTTT
CASTPGGSGLGTQYF
>.|TRBJ2-2|.|TRBV10-3
TGTGCCATCAGAGGAGGGCGGACCGGGGAGCTGTTTTTT
CAIRGGRTGELFF
>.|TRBJ1-5|.|TRBV15
TGTGCCACCAGCAGAGATCCAGATAGCAATCAGCCCCAGCATTTT
CATSRDPDSNQPQHF
>.|TRBJ1-1|.|TRBV7-9
TGTGCCAGCAGCGTTTTAAGGCGGGAGACTGAAGCTTTCTTT
CASSVLRRETEAFF
>.|TRBJ2-3|.|TRBV5-1
TGCGCCAGCAGCTTGGCACCGTCGGCGGCTAGCACAGATACGCAGTATTTT
CASSLAPSAASTDTQYF
>.|TRBJ2-7|TRBD2|TRBV30
TGTGCCTCCTTAGCGGGGAACTACGAGCAGTACTTC
CASLAGNYEQYF
>.|TRBJ1-5|.|TRBV18
TGTGCCAGCTCACCGGGAGGGGCGGGCAATCAGCCCCAGCATTTT
CASSPGGAGNQPQHF
>.|TRBJ2-7|TRBD2|TRBV13
TGTGCCAGCAGCCCGGGGGGACCCGAGCAGTACTTC
CASSPGGPEQYF
>.|TRBJ1-1|.|TRBV6-5
TGTGCCAGCAGTGCCCCGGGGTACACTGAAGCTTTCTTT
CASSAPGYTEAFF
>.|TRBJ1-1|TRBD1|TRBV5-4
TGTGCCAGCAGCTTGGCTAGGACAGGGAGCATGAACACTGAAGCTTTCTTT
CASSLARTGSMNTEAFF
>.|TRBJ2-5|.|TRBV9
TGTGCCAGCAGCGGCGTGAGGGAGACCCAGTACTTC
CASSGVRETQYF
>.|TRBJ1-2|.|TRBV2
TGTGCCAGCCGCTCCGACAGATCCCAATTCGGCTACACCTTC
CASRSDRSQFGYTF
>once|TRBJ2-3|.|TRBV7-6
TGTGCCAGCAGCTTGCGGGGCCTCAGCACAGATACGCAGTATTTT
CASSLRGLSTDTQYF
>.|TRBJ2-3|TRBD2|TRBV6-6
TGTGCCAGCAGTTACTCAACTAGCGGACGTGATACGCAGTATTTT
CASSYSTSGRDTQYF
>.|TRBJ2-1|TRBD2|TRBV7-3
TGTGCCAGCAGCTTAACGGGGGGGGGTGTGAATGAGCAGTTCTTC
CASSLTGGGVNEQFF
>.|TRBJ2-2|TRBD2|TRBV5-3
TGTGCCAGAAGCACTGAAGGCGGGGGGGGCGCCGGGGACACCGGGGAGCTGTTTTTT
CARSTEGGGGAGDTGELFF
>.|TRBJ2-6|.|TRBV5-4
TGTGCCAGCAAATCCGGGGTCTCTGGGGCCAACGTCCTGACTTTC
CASKSGVSGANVLTF
>.|TRBJ2-7|.|TRBV7-2
TGTGCCAGCAGCTTTACGGACACATCCTACGAGCAGTACTTC
CASSFTDTSYEQYF
>.|TRBJ2-2|TRBD1|TRBV9
TGTGCCAGCAGCGCCCGTTTGACAGGGGGCCTAGGGGGCGGGGAGCTGTTTTTT
CASSARLTGGLGGGELFF
>.|TRBJ2-7|TRBD1|TRBV9
TGTGCCAGCAGCCTGGGACAGAGCTCCTACGAGCAGTACTTC
CASSLGQSSYEQYF
>.|TRBJ2-7|.|TRBV7-2
TGTGCCAGCAGCTTAACAGGGCGAAGCTCCTACGAGCAGTACTTC
CASSLTGRSSYEQYF
>.|TRBJ1-1|.|TRBV18
TGTGCCAGCTCACCACCACACCTGAACACTGAAGCTTTCTTT
CASSPPHLNTEAFF
>.|TRBJ2-7|.|TRBV5-1
TGCGCCAGCAGCTTGCAAGCGGGTTCCTACGAGCAGTACTTC
CASSLQAGSYEQYF
>.|TRBJ2-5|TRBD1|TRBV28
TGTGCCAGCAGCTCTCCGGGACAGGGGTCCGAGACCCAGTACTTC
CASSSPGQGSETQYF
>.|TRBJ1-1|.|TRBV30
TGTGCCTGGAGTGTAGGGGCCAGTGGAACTGAAGCTTTCTTT
CAWSVGASGTEAFF
>.|TRBJ1-5|.|TRBV28
TGTGCCAGCAGTTTCAGGGGCCAAGGAGTAGCCCAGCATTTT
CASSFRGQGVAQHF
>.|TRBJ2-7|.|TRBV5-1
TGCGCCAGCAGCTTGGCGGGTCTGTCCCCTACCTACGAGCAGTACTTC
CASSLAGLSPTYEQYF
>.|TRBJ1-4|TRBD1|TRBV30
TGTGCCTGGAGTGCCCTTCCCGGGACAGGGGGTTACGGTGAAAAACTGTTTTTT
CAWSALPGTGGYGEKLFF
>.|TRBJ2-6|.|TRBV19
TGTGCCAGTAGGAGAAGCTCTGGGGCCAACGTCCTGACTTTC
CASRRSSGANVLTF
>.|TRBJ1-4|TRBD1|TRBV7-6
TGTGCCAGCAGGCGAGGACAGGGTAGAACTAATGAAAAACTGTTTTTT
CASRRGQGRTNEKLFF
>few|TRBJ2-5|.|TRBV4-2
TGTGCCAGCAGCCAATCTGGTGGGGCCTCGAAGACCCAGTACTTC
CASSQSGGASKTQYF
>few|TRBJ1-2|.|TRBV30
TGTGCCTGGAGTGGAGAACAGCCATATGGCTACACCTTC
CAWSGEQPYGYTF
>.|TRBJ1-5|.|TRBV5-4
TGTGCCAGCAGCTTTCTCAGGGTTCCCAATCAGCCCCAGCATTTT
CASSFLRVPNQPQHF
>.|TRBJ2-7|.|TRBV19
TGTGCCAGTATGGATCAAGGAGGTCCTAGAGAGCAGTACTTC
CASMDQGGPREQYF
>.|TRBJ1-2|.|TRBV30
TGTGCCTGGACCAACTCCTATGGCTACACCTTC
CAWTNSYGYTF
>.|TRBJ2-2|TRBD2|TRBV5-1
TGCGCCAGCAGCTTGACTCAAGCGGGGGCTTTTGCGAACACCGGGGAGCTGTTTTTT
CASSLTQAGAFANTGELFF
>.|TRBJ1-1|TRBD1|TRBV5-6
TGTGCCAGCAGCTTCAGGGGGCGGGCTGAAGCTTTCTTT
CASSFRGRAEAFF